These T cell receptor beta chains were read from a single sample in a study of cytomegalovirus exposure and HLA in healthy donors. Produced via immunoSEQ multiplex PCR; TCRdb's table is partial and in-frame only. In the table there are about 160,000 clones, 70% to 90% of which are singletons. The sequenced sample was PBMCs. The receptors shown here come from a woman younger than 35 in good health and CMV-seronegative. Each CDR3 is given with its conserved first and last residue. Size values are once, few and many counts, or a class for expanded clones, and some rows have none.

TRBV5-5	-	17	TRBJ1-4	CASSLWAGAKTNEKLFF
TRBV5-1	-	14	TRBJ2-7	CASSLGSGAYEQYF
TRBV6-1	-	14	TRBJ2-5	CASTSGGNQETQYF
TRBV28	-	17	TRBJ1-2	CASTEAGQGERNYGYTF
TRBV20-1	-	11	TRBJ2-7	CSARVSYEQYF
TRBV15	-	15	TRBJ1-2	CATSRDNSRNYGYTF
TRBV27	-	13	TRBJ1-4	CASSPVVGGKLFF
TRBV5-1	-	13	TRBJ1-6	CASSLSPNSPLHF
TRBV10-3	-	17	TRBJ1-1	CAISDPIPGTENTEAFF
TRBV5-1	once	18	TRBJ2-2	CASSLPGLAGVSTGELFF
TRBV5-6	-	15	TRBJ1-2	CASSLGVTGSYGYTF
TRBV2	-	17	TRBJ1-4	CASTTTGTGFSHQKLFF
TRBV27	-	17	TRBJ2-1	CASSLSTSGSSYNEQFF
TRBV5-1	-	15	TRBJ2-2	CASSATGANTGELFF
TRBV4-1	-	15	TRBJ2-5	CASSLLLAGGETQYF
TRBV19	-	14	TRBJ1-5	CASSPGQINQPQHF
TRBV11-2	-	14	TRBJ2-5	CASSLDRNRETQYF
TRBV5-1	-	15	TRBJ2-5	CASSPGLAGVETQYF
TRBV5-1	-	14	TRBJ1-2	CASTLTGGIGGYTF
TRBV7-6	-	17	TRBJ2-1	CASSLAVSAGGYNEQFF
TRBV19	-	12	TRBJ1-5	CASEALGQPQHF
TRBV27	-	17	TRBJ1-4	CASSLVGSTGVGEKLFF
TRBV5-6	-	16	TRBJ2-7	CASSFRYGRVAYEQYF
TRBV6-5	-	16	TRBJ1-4	CASSSDRGSTNEKLFF
TRBV4-1	-	15	TRBJ1-1	CASSQDWGEDTEAFF
TRBV5-1	-	15	TRBJ2-1	CASSPLVGGEDEQFF
TRBV6-4	few	14	TRBJ2-1	CASTPGPGGDEQFF
TRBV28	-	11	TRBJ1-1	CASSLGAQAFF
TRBV18	-	16	TRBJ1-1	CASSLTGVGPNTEAFF
TRBV19	-	14	TRBJ2-3	CASSPRQGTDTQYF
TRBV7-9	-	16	TRBJ2-1	CASSLGRDRGKNEQFF
TRBV28	-	15	TRBJ2-1	CASTPLAGGPNEQFF
TRBV7-8	-	15	TRBJ2-1	CASSTTSGSPNEQFF
TRBV6-6	-	15	TRBJ1-2	CASSSDRGEGYGYTF
TRBV28	-	15	TRBJ2-7	CASRDGQGSVAEQYF
TRBV6-5	-	15	TRBJ2-2	CASTGKGANTGELFF